The text below deals with one TCR beta chain. Its antigen is undetermined. The record originates from a study of cytomegalovirus exposure and HLA in healthy donors. Notes on the study in general: Most CMV-associated TCR beta chains were later found to appear HLA-restricted.

Amplification used 60 Vbeta primers and 13 Jbeta primers. TCRdb's table, derived via immunoSEQ multiplex PCR, lists solely in-frame clones and lacks some. The data contain 90,000 or so clones, around four fifths of them singletons. Sequenced input: PBMCs. The source is a boy between 5 and 17 years old in good health and CMV-seronegative.

The CDR3 DNA reads TGTGCCAGTAGGGCCGGGACAGGGGGTCAGCCCCAGCATTTT. It codes for CASRAGTGGQPQHF. The J gene is TRBJ1-5, the V gene TRBV19; 11 bases match TRBD1. Germline V gene data show CDR1 as LNHDA and CDR2 as SQIVND (reference sequence). The CDR3 has 14 residues. V trimming: 6 bases; J trimming: 6 bases; junction bases outside the gene matches: 4.